This TCR beta chain was retrieved from a study of vaccination and CD4 T cells after COVID-19 (dated 2022 in TCRdb). Context from the whole study: Convalescent patients had a positive SARS-CoV-2 result on nasal swab PCR, and of these patients, nine had mild disease and one had severe disease. The convalescent cohort included six males and four females, with two Hispanic individuals, seven Caucasians, two Asians and one multiracial person. Post-COVID blood samples from convalescent patients were collected a median of roughly 100 days after diagnosis, with a range of roughly 30 to 170 days. The spike-specific CD4+ TCR repertoire was compared before and after mRNA vaccination in 10 to 11 COVID-19 convalescent patients and a few infection-naive healthy vaccine recipients. In control cultures, a CEFX viral epitope pool was used as positive control, an HIV-1 Nef peptide pool was used as negative control, or no peptide was added. Post-vaccine blood samples were obtained a median of approximately 70 days after the second vaccine dose, with a range of about 14 to 241 days. Overlapping spike peptide pools from SARS-CoV-2 and from the common cold coronaviruses HCoV-NL63, HCoV-OC43 and HCoV-229E were used as culture stimuli. Each participant got two doses of either the Pfizer-BioNTech BNT162b2 vaccine (n=8) or the Moderna mRNA-1273 vaccine (n=2).

This clonotype turned up a few times. Its antigen target is currently unknown. No base-level quality is on record; no much larger clone is a single base apart. The paper as a whole reports these results and caveats: The study included relatively few convalescent patients and did not analyze early timepoints after natural infection. In convalescent patients, nearly all vaccine-specific clones (304 of 307) were found to be mono-reactive for SARS-CoV-2 spike rather than cross-reactive with common cold coronaviruses. Among convalescent patients, a median roughly 90% of the SARS-CoV-2-reactive clones seen after vaccination appeared only after vaccination, which suggests priming specific to the vaccine. The median number of SARS-CoV-2-reactive clonotypes rose from approximately 20 after infection to about 40 after vaccination, but the change was not significant.

Read against the paper, the sample's treatment or condition label means: roughly 10-day PBMC culture with coronavirus spike peptide pools or control peptides (ViraFEST assay). To expand antigen-specific T cells with peptide pools and then pick out the expanded clonotypes through TCR sequencing, the study relied on the ViraFEST assay. The convalescent patients' positive SARS-CoV-2 PCR tests fell between March and December 2020, which was before the Alpha, Beta and Delta variants emerged in the United States. PBMCs were cultured at 1.5 million to 2 million per well in IMDM supplemented with approximately 5% human AB serum and around 9.5 IU/ml IL-2, with approximately 9.2 ug/ml peptide pools added. Half of the culture medium was replaced with fresh IL-2-containing medium on days 3 and 7. After 9 to 10 days of culture, CD4+ T cells were isolated by negative selection using the EasySep CD4+ T cell isolation kit. Ficoll-Paque Plus gradient centrifugation was used to isolate PBMCs from whole blood, and the isolated PBMCs were then either used fresh or cryopreserved at -140C. Each culture condition was generally run in triplicate wells.

The library was obtained by PCR. At the Johns Hopkins FTIC core, DNA from the cultured CD4+ T cells underwent TCR sequencing with the Oncomine TCR Beta short-read assay. The QIAamp micro DNA kit was used to extract genomic DNA from the cultured CD4+ T cells. The Oncomine TCR Beta libraries from cultured CD4+ T cells were pooled using unique dual indexes and then sequenced on an Illumina iSeq 100. The paper's processing steps were these. Non-productive sequences were filtered out, and CDR3s that did not start with C, did not end with F or W, or were shorter than 7 amino acids were discarded. Antigen-specific clonotypes were identified with the MANAFEST web application by comparing peptide-stimulated wells with reference and other culture wells. To be called positive, a clone needed an FDR below 0.05, an odds ratio above 5, and a productive frequency above 0.1% in at least two of three replicate wells. A clonotype counted as cross-reactive if it showed significant expansion both in the SARS-CoV-2 spike wells and in at least one common cold coronavirus spike condition. Similarity between CDR3 sequences was evaluated in R version 3.6.1 using Levenshtein distances (stringdist) and unrooted phylogenetic trees (ape). The public reads were reprocessed in TCRdb via fastp at Q25 and MiXCR, keeping in-frame beta chains. Each CDR3 protein gets just one entry, which takes the most common genes and DNA from the rows behind it. The V and J calls, along with clone size, are taken from TCRdb and not from the paper's own processing. The sample table shows around 15,000 distinct CDR3 sequences, and approximately 54% are seen once. The ten largest make up over 7.5% of the sample.

CDR1 and CDR2 are read off the germline V gene (reference sequence) as DFQATT and SNEGSKA. The CDR3 has 13 amino acids, counting the end cysteine and phenylalanine. Just the 39-base CDR3 DNA is kept, in frame starting at base 1. The V end loses 2 bases and the J end loses 5 bases, and a stretch of 12 bases separates them. The V and J genes are TRBV20-1 and TRBJ2-5; matching of 6 bases hints at TRBD2 as the D gene. The source material was CD4+ T cells from blood, cultured in vitro. This TCR was recovered from a human donor who had recovered from COVID-19. The sequenced DNA is TGCAGTGCTAGAAGGAGGGTATGGGAGACCCAGTACTTC. Its translation reads: CSARRRVWETQYF.